This is a list of T cell receptor beta chains from one sample in a study of OX40 agonist ivuxolimab in advanced cancers. Repertoires were generated with immunoSEQ multiplex PCR, while TCRdb's copy carries only in-frame clones and drops some. Here the sample spans around 70,000 clones, about four fifths being singletons. The sequences come from CD4+ or CD8+ T cells sorted from blood, collected in a trial of the OX40 agonist ivuxolimab. The receptors originated from an adult with an advanced solid tumor such as melanoma, head and neck, liver or kidney cancer. The CDR3 runs from the conserved cysteine through the conserved F or W. The D gene is left open where the match is weak. Part of the rows lack a size; the others show once, few, many or a class for expanded clones.

cdr3_nt cdr3_aa j_call d_call clone_size v_call
TGCGCCAGCAGCCAGCAAGGACTAGCGGGTTCCAATGAGCAGTTCTTC CASSQQGLAGSNEQFF TRBJ2-1 TRBD2 NA TRBV4-1
TGTGCCAGTAGAACCAGCCATCAGCCCCAGCATTTT CASRTSHQPQHF TRBJ1-5 NA NA TRBV19
TGTGCCAGCAGTGAAGGGGGGAATACGTACCAAGAGACCCAGTACTTC CASSEGGNTYQETQYF TRBJ2-5 NA NA TRBV25-1
TGTGCCAGCAGCTGGTACAGGGGGCTCTCTGGAAACACCATATATTTT CASSWYRGLSGNTIYF TRBJ1-3 TRBD1 NA TRBV7-9
TGTGCCAGCAGCTTGGACAGGGAGGCCACTGAAGCTTTCTTT CASSLDREATEAFF TRBJ1-1 TRBD1 NA TRBV7-2
TGTGCCAGCTCACCGGGACAGGGGAACGGCTACACCTTC CASSPGQGNGYTF TRBJ1-2 TRBD1 NA TRBV18
TGTGCCAGCAGTGGGGGACAACGGAACACTGAAGCTTTCTTT CASSGGQRNTEAFF TRBJ1-1 NA NA TRBV28
TGTGCCAGCAGCCGGACTAGAGGGCCCAGTGAGCAGTTCTTC CASSRTRGPSEQFF TRBJ2-1 TRBD2 NA TRBV2
TGTGCCAGCGCTATCAGGGGTTTACCTGAAGCTTTCTTT CASAIRGLPEAFF TRBJ1-1 NA NA TRBV6-6
TGTGCCAGCACCGTAGCGGGAGATAGCTACAATGAGCAGTTCTTC CASTVAGDSYNEQFF TRBJ2-1 TRBD2 few TRBV9